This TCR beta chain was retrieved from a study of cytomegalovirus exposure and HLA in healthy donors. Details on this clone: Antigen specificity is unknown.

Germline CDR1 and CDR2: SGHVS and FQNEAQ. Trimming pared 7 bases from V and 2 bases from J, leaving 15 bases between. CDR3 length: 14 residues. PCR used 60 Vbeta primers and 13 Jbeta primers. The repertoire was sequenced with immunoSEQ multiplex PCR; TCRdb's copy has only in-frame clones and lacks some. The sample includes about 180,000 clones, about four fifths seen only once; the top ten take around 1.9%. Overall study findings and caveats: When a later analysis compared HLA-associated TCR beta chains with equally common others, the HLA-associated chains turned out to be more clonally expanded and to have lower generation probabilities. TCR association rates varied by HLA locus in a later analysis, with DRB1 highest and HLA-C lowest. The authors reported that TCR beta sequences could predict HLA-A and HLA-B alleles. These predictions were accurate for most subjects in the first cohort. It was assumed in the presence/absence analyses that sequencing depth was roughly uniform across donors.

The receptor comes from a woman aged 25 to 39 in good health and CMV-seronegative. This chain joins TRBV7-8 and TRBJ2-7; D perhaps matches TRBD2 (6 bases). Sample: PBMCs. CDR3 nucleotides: TGTGCCAGCACCGCGGGATCGGGGCCCTACGAGCAGTACTTC. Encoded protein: CASTAGSGPYEQYF.